These 25 T cell receptor beta chains came from one sample sequenced in a study of response to subunit inactivated influenza vaccine. TCRdb reprocessed the RT-PCR reads via MiXCR and lists one record per CDR3 protein. The sample has under 950,000 distinct CDR3 sequences; about 20% are singletons. The specimen was PBMCs from blood, collected roughly 5 days after vaccination. These receptors all stem from a man over 45 who received an inactivated influenza vaccine.

This clonotype was seen more than once but under ten times. This sequence joins TRBV5-1 and TRBJ2-2; 7 positions agree with TRBD2. V lost 0 bases and J lost 4; bases outside the gene matches: 3. Germline-derived CDR1 and CDR2 are SGHRS and YFSETQ. This CDR3 spans 15 amino acids. CDR3: CASSLESGGTGELFF. For the CDR3, the DNA is TGCGCCAGCAGCTTGGAGTCGGGGGGCACCGGGGAGCTGTTTTTT.

The V and J genes are TRBV7-3 and TRBJ2-1; D might be TRBD2 (5 bases). The CDR3 runs 16 residues. The germline V gene encodes CDR1 SGHTA and CDR2 FQGTGA. Trimming cost V 5 bases and J 5 bases, with 19 bases left between them. CDR3 in DNA: TGTGCCAGCAGCCAGACCAGACTACTAACAAACAATGAGCAGTTCTTC. Encoded protein: CASSQTRLLTNNEQFF.

This rearrangement joins TRBV12-3 or TRBV12-4 to TRBJ2-7; D ambiguous. TRBJ2-1 matches the DNA end more closely, so the J call is doubtful. The CDR3 extends over 15 amino acids. The CDR3 loop reads CASSLEALTFSEQFF. CDR3 coding DNA: TGTGCCAGCAGTTTAGAAGCGCTCACGTTTTCCGAGCAGTTCTTC.

Points on this clonotype: A much bigger clone sits one base away, suggesting this may be a read error. The J gene is TRBJ2-1, the V gene TRBV6-2 or TRBV6-3; no clear D. Germline V CDR1 and CDR2: MNHEY, SVGEGT. V was cut by 0 bases and J by 6 bases, with 6 bases left in between. The CDR3 has 13 amino acids. As DNA, the CDR3 is TGTGCCAGCAGTTACTCAGGAGCCAATGAGCAGTTCTTC. It encodes CASSYSGANEQFF.

The J gene is TRBJ2-5, the V gene TRBV15, with 8 positions matching TRBD1. The CDR3 totals 14 residues. Germline CDR1 is LNHNV and CDR2 is YYDKDF (reference sequence). J was trimmed by 7 bases and V by 6 bases; bases with no gene match: 10. In DNA, the CDR3 is TGTGCCACCAGTCGGACAGGGAGGATGGGGACCCAGTACTTC. This codes for CATSRTGRMGTQYF.

This clonotype was observed a handful of times. V is TRBV15 and J is TRBJ2-1, with TRBD1 matching 9 bases. The CDR3 has 14 residues. J gave up 7 bases and V 4 bases, and 5 bases lay outside the gene matches. The V gene's germline CDR1 is LNHNV and CDR2 YYDKDF (reference sequence). The CDR3 DNA reads TGTGCCACCAGCACCCTCGGACAGGGGAATGAGCAGTTCTTC. Protein: CATSTLGQGNEQFF.

The sample holds a few counts of this clonotype. The chain uses TRBV7-9 and TRBJ2-7; a weak D match, TRBD1 (5 bases). This CDR3 is built from 16 residues. V was clipped by 5 bases and J by 2 bases, with 19 bases between them. The germline V gene has CDR1 SEHNR and CDR2 FQNEAQ (reference sequence). The CDR3, as DNA: TGTGCCAGCAGCCCCTCCGTACAGACAGCGCCCTACGAGCAGTACTTC. It yields the protein CASSPSVQTAPYEQYF. Full variable domain (missing parts from reference TRBV7-9 and TRBJ2-7): DTGVSQNPRHKITKRGQNVTFRCDPISEHNRLYWYRQTLGQGPEFLTYFQNEAQLEKSRLLSDRFSAERPKGSFSTLEIQRTEQGDSAMYLCASSPSVQTAPYEQYFGPGTRLTVT.

This clonotype was found a few times. V gene TRBV29-1 combines with J gene TRBJ2-5; 9 bases agree with TRBD1. The V gene's germline CDR1 is SQVTM and CDR2 ANQGSEA. The CDR3 loop spans 14 amino acids. Trimming at V came to 6 bases and at J to 2 bases, leaving 7 bases not matched to a gene. The CDR3 region has the DNA TGCAGCGTCGTAACCGACAGGGGGCAAGAGACCCAGTACTTC. Protein: CSVVTDRGQETQYF.

The J gene is TRBJ1-2, the V gene TRBV7-8; D gene uncertain. The germline CDR1 and CDR2 sequences are SGHVS and FQNEAQ. The CDR3 consists of 13 residues. Trimming removed 0 bases from V and 3 bases from J, with 5 bases in between. The CDR3 DNA sequence: TGTGCCAGCAGCTTAGCCGTAGACTATGGCTACACCTTC. This gives the protein CASSLAVDYGYTF.

This clonotype was recorded a few times. The chain recombines TRBV7-2 with TRBJ1-2; TRBD1 matches at 10 bases. The trim removed 1 base at V and 1 base at J, leaving 6 bases unmatched. Germline CDR1 is SGHTA and CDR2 is FQGNSA. The CDR3 extends over 17 amino acids. CDR3 protein: CASSLGGTGVFNYGYTF. The CDR3 nucleotides read TGTGCCAGCAGCTTAGGTGGGACAGGGGTATTTAACTATGGCTACACCTTC.

This clonotype showed up many times. The CDR3 protein is CASSSYGTSPETQYF. The CDR3, as DNA: TGTGCCAGCAGCTCCTATGGGACATCGCCAGAGACCCAGTACTTC. The gene calls are TRBV6-1 and TRBJ2-5, with a tentative D call TRBD1 (6 bases). The length of the CDR3 is 15 residues. CDR1 is MNHNS and CDR2 is SASEGT in the germline V gene. Trimming left V 6 bases short and J 4 bases short, with 18 bases between.

This clonotype was found a few times. This chain connects TRBV6-5 to TRBJ1-2; tentative D call: TRBD1 (5 bases). The CDR3 contains 16 residues. V lost 4 bases and J 1 base, leaving 16 bases between the germline ends. CDR1 and CDR2 from the germline V gene are MNHEY and SVGAGI. The CDR3 DNA reads TGTGCCAGCAGTTTGGACTTAAAGGGGAGTAACTATGGCTACACCTTC. Its protein is CASSLDLKGSNYGYTF.

The chain links TRBV11-2 to TRBJ2-2; 8 positions agree with TRBD1. This CDR3 is built from 15 residues. CDR1 is SGHAT and CDR2 is FQNNGV in the germline V gene. V shed 3 bases, J shed 8 bases, and the junction held 8 bases outside the gene matches. CDR3 coding DNA: TGTGCCAGCAGCTTTCAGGGGGCGAATGTGGGGGAGCTGTTTTTT. It is translated as CASSFQGANVGELFF.

This clonotype was detected only a few times. V usage is TRBV5-4 and J usage is TRBJ2-7, with 8 bases aligning to TRBD2. CDR1 SGHNT and CDR2 YYREEE come from the germline V gene (reference sequence). The CDR3 contains 15 residues. With V trimmed by 0 bases and J by 4 bases, 6 bases remained unmatched. The CDR3 DNA reads as TGTGCCAGCAGCTTGGAGTCTAGCGGGCTGTACGAGCAGTACTTC. Its translation is CASSLESSGLYEQYF.

The chain has TRBV4-3 and TRBJ2-3, with a tentative D call TRBD2 (7 bases). CDR1 and CDR2 from the germline V gene are LGHNA and YSLEER. The CDR3 spans 18 residues. Deletions cut 1 base from V and 3 bases from J, with 20 bases between. In nucleotides, the CDR3 is TGCGCCAGCAGCCAAGTCGGGGGGCTGATGAGCAGTACAGATACGCAGTATTTT. Translated: CASSQVGGLMSSTDTQYF.

V usage is TRBV6-1 and J usage is TRBJ2-7; 7 bases fit TRBD1. Germline trimming cut 5 bases from V and 3 bases from J; bases unmatched to any gene: 7. CDR1 and CDR2 from the germline V gene are MNHNS and SASEGT. The CDR3 is made up of 14 amino acids. In nucleotides, the CDR3 is TGTGCCAGCAGTAGGGACAGACTTTACTACGAGCAGTACTTC. Protein sequence: CASSRDRLYYEQYF.

This clonotype was detected many times. The chain is built from TRBV5-5 and TRBJ2-7, with 11 positions matching TRBD2. The germline V gene encodes CDR1 SGHKS and CDR2 YYEKEE (reference sequence). CDR3 size: 15 residues. After removal of 3 bases from V and 5 bases from J, the junction contained 7 bases not matched to a gene. CDR3 residues: CASSWGTSGGNEQYF. CDR3 coding DNA: TGTGCCAGCAGCTGGGGGACTAGCGGTGGGAACGAGCAGTACTTC.

This clonotype was observed a handful of times. The V call is TRBV6-2 or TRBV6-3, the J call TRBJ2-2; D is unresolved. The CDR3 is 15 residues long. V gave up 6 bases and J gave up 2 bases, with 13 bases separating them. CDR1 is MNHEY and CDR2 is SVGEGT in the germline V gene. The CDR3 DNA reads as TGTGCCAGCAGCCGTACGGACGGAAACACCGGGGAGCTGTTTTTT. Translating it yields CASSRTDGNTGELFF.

The table lists this clonotype with many counts. The rearrangement uses TRBV12-3 or TRBV12-4 and TRBJ2-7, with 14 bases lining up with TRBD2. V dropped 5 bases and J dropped 7; count of bases not matched to a gene: 4. The CDR3 sequence is 14 residues long. The CDR3 is CASSKGLAGVEQYF. The CDR3 DNA is TGTGCCAGCAGTAAGGGACTAGCGGGGGTTGAGCAGTACTTC.

This chain connects TRBV10-3 to TRBJ2-1, with 7 bases lining up with TRBD2. J was trimmed by 6 bases and V by 5 bases; bases with no gene match: 19. The CDR3 length is 18 residues. Germline CDR1 reads ENHRY; CDR2 reads SYGVKD. The CDR3 here is CAISSSSDLAVLGNEQFF. Written as DNA, the CDR3 is TGTGCCATCAGTTCCTCCTCCGACCTAGCGGTCCTGGGCAATGAGCAGTTCTTC.

The V gene is TRBV12-3 or TRBV12-4, the J gene TRBJ2-1; a weak D match, TRBD2 (6 bases). The CDR3 sequence is 13 residues long. The ends were cut back, 3 bases at V and 9 bases at J, with 12 bases in the middle. The CDR3 coding sequence is TGTGCCAGCAGTTTGGCTAGCGTCAGTGAGCAGTTCTTC. Amino acids: CASSLASVSEQFF.

This chain uses TRBV5-1 with TRBJ2-7; D is uncertain. Trimming took off 4 bases at V and 3 bases at J, with 11 bases between the two ends. Per germline, CDR1 SGHRS and CDR2 YFSETQ. CDR3 length equals 13 residues. The CDR3 protein is CASSPAPGYEQYF. Here the CDR3 DNA reads TGCGCCAGCAGCCCCGCCCCCGGCTACGAGCAGTACTTC.

This chain connects TRBV5-1 to TRBJ1-2; the D is unclear. The CDR3 sequence is 14 residues long. V gave up 3 bases and J gave up 7 bases, with 16 bases separating them. Looked up from germline, CDR1 is SGHRS and CDR2 is YFSETQ. The CDR3 reads CASSSGVANGGYTF. CDR3 nucleotides: TGCGCCAGCAGCTCCGGGGTGGCTAACGGTGGCTACACCTTC.

This clonotype was seen a few times. The rearrangement joins TRBV20-1 to TRBJ2-7; TRBD2 matches at 9 bases. The CDR3 is made up of 13 amino acids. V lost 3 bases, J lost 2 bases, and 2 bases stayed unmatched. Germline CDR1 DFQATT, CDR2 SNEGSKA (reference sequence). CDR3 nucleotide sequence: TGCAGTGCTAGGACTAGCGGACCCTACGAGCAGTACTTC. It encodes CSARTSGPYEQYF.

The chain has TRBV24-1 and TRBJ2-3; D may be TRBD2 (6 bases). Trimming removed 9 bases at V and 8 bases at J, with 17 bases between. The germline V gene encodes CDR1 KGHDR and CDR2 SFDVKD. The CDR3 length is 13 residues. CDR3 nucleotide sequence: TGTGCCACCGCTAACAAGGGAGCGGGTACGCAGTATTTT. Translation gives CATANKGAGTQYF.